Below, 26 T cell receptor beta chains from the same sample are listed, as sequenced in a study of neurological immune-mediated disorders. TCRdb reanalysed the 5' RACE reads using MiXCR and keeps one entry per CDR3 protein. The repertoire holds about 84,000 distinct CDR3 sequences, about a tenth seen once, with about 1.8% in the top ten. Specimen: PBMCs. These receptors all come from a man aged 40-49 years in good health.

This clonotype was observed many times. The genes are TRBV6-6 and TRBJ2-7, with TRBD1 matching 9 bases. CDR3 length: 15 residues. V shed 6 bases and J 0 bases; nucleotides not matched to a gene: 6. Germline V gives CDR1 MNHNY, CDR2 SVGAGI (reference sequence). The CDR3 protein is CASRAGTGFSYEQYF. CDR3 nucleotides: TGTGCCAGCAGGGCGGGGACAGGGTTCTCCTACGAGCAGTACTTC.

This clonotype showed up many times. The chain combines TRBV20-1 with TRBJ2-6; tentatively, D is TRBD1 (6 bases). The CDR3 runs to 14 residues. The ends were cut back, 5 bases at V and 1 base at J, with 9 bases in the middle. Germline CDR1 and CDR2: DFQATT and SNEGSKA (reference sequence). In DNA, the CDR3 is TGCAGTGCTGAACAGGGATCTGGGGCCAACGTCCTGACTTTC. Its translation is CSAEQGSGANVLTF.

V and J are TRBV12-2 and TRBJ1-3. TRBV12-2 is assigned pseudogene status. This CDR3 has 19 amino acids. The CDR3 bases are TGTGCAAGTCGCTTAAGAGAAAGGTCCAGTAAGAATTCTGGAAACACCATATATTTT. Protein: CASRLRERSSKNSGNTIYF.

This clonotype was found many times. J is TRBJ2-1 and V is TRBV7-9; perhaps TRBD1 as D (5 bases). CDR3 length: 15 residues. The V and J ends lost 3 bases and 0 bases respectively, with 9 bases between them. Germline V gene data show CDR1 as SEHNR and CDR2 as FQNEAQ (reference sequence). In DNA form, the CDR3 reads TGTGCCAGCAGCTTTCGACAGAGCTCCTACAATGAGCAGTTCTTC. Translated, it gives CASSFRQSSYNEQFF.

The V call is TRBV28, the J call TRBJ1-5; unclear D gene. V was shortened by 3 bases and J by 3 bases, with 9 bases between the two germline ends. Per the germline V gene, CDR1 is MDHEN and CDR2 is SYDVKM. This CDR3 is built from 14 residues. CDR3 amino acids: CASSFPGDNQPQHF. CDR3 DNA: TGTGCCAGCAGTTTCCCAGGCGACAATCAGCCCCAGCATTTT.

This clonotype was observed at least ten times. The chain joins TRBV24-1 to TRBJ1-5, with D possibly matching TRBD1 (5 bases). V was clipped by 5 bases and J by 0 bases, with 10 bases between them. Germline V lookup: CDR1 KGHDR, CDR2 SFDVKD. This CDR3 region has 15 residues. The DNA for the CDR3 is TGTGCCACCAGTGCTACAGGACCTAGCAATCAGCCCCAGCATTTT. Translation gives CATSATGPSNQPQHF.

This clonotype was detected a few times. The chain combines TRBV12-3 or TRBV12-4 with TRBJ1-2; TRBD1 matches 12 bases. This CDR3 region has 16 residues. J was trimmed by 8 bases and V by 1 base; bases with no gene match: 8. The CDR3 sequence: CASSLVLTGTGGGYTF. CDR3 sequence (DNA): TGTGCCAGCAGTTTAGTTTTAACCGGGACAGGGGGCGGCTACACCTTC.

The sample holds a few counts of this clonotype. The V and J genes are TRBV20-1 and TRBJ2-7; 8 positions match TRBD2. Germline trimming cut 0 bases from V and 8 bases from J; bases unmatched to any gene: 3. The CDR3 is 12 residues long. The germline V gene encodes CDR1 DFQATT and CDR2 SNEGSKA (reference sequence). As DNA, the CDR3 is TGCAGTGCTAGAGATCGGGGGGGCAAGCAGTACTTC. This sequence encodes CSARDRGGKQYF.

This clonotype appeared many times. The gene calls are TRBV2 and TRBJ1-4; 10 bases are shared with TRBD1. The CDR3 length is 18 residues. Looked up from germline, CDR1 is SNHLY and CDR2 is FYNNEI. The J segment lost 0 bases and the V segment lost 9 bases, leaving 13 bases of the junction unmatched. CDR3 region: CASKVDRGYTSTNEKLFF. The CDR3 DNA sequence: TGTGCCAGTAAAGTGGACAGGGGGTACACTTCAACTAATGAAAAACTGTTTTTT. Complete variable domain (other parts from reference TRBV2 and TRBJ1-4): EPEVTQTPSHQVTQMGQEVILRCVPISNHLYFYWYRQILGQKVEFLVSFYNNEISEKSEIFDDQFSVERPDGSNFTLKIRSTKLEDSAMYFCASKVDRGYTSTNEKLFFGSGTQLSVL.

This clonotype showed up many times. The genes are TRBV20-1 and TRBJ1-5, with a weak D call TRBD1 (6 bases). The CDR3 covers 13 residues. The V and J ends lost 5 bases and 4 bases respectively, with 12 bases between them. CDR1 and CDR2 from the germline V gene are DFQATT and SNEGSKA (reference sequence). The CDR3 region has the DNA TGCAGTGCTCGTCCAGGGGTAAATCAGCCCCAGCATTTT. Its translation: CSARPGVNQPQHF.

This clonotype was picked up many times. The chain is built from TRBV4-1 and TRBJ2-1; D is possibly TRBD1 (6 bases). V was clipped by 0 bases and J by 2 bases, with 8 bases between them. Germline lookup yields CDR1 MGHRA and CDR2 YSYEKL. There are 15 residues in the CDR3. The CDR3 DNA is TGCGCCAGCAGCCAAGAATGGGACACCTACAATGAGCAGTTCTTC. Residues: CASSQEWDTYNEQFF.

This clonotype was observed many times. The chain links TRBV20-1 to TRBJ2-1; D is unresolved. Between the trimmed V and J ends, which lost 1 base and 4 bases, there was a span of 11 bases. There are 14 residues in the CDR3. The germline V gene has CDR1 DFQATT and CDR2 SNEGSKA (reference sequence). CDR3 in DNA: TGCAGTGCTAGAGCCCCGTTGGGATACAATGAGCAGTTCTTC. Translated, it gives CSARAPLGYNEQFF.

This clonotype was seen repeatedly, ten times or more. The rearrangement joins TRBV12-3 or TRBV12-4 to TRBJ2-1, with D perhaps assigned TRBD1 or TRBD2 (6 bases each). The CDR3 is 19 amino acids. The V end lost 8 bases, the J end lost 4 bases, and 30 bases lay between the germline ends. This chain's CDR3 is CASGDSRGRIIWGYNEQFF. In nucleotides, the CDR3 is TGTGCCAGCGGCGACTCCCGGGGGCGAATCATTTGGGGATACAATGAGCAGTTCTTC.

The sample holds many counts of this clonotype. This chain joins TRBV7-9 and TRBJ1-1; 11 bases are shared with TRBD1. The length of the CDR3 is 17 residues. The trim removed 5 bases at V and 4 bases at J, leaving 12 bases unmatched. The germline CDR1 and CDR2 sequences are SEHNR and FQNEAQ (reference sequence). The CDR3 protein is CASSHGQGAVGSTEAFF. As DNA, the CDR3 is TGTGCCAGCAGCCACGGACAGGGGGCTGTGGGTAGCACTGAAGCTTTCTTT.

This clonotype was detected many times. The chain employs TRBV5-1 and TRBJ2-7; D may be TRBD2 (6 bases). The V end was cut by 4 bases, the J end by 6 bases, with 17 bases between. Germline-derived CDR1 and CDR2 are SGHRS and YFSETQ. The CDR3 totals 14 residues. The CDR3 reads CASSLVGSEGEQYF. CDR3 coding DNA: TGCGCCAGCAGCCTAGTAGGATCGGAGGGCGAGCAGTACTTC. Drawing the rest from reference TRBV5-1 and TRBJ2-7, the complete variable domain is KAGVTQTPRYLIKTRGQQVTLSCSPISGHRSVSWYQQTPGQGLQFLFEYFSETQRNKGNFPGRFSGRQFSNSRSEMNVSTLELGDSALYLCASSLVGSEGEQYFGPGTRLTVT.

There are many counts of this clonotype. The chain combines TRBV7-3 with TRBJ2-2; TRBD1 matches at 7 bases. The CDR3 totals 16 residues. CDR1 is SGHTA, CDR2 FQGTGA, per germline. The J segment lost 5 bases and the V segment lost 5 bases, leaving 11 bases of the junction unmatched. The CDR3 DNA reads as TGTGCCAGCAGCCCGAGGGACAGCCTTTCGACCGGGGAGCTGTTTTTT. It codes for CASSPRDSLSTGELFF.

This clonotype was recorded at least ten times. This chain's CDR3 is CASSFRDRGGPGEYF. The CDR3, as DNA: TGTGCCAGCAGTTTCCGGGACAGGGGGGGTCCAGGGGAGTATTTT. The V call is TRBV12-3 or TRBV12-4, the J call TRBJ2-3, with TRBD1 matching over 11 bases. J gave up 13 bases and V 3 bases, and 12 bases lay outside the gene matches. The CDR3 covers 15 residues.

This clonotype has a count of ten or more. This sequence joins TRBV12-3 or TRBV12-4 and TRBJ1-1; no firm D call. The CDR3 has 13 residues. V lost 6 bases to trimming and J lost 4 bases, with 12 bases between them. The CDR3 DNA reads TGTGCCAGCAGCTTCCGTAGTGGCACTGAAGCTTTCTTT. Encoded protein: CASSFRSGTEAFF.

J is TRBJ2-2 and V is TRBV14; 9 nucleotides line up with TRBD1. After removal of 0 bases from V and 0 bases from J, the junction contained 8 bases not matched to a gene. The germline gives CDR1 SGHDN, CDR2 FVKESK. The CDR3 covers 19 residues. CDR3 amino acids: CASSQESPRTGANTGELFF. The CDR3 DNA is TGTGCCAGCAGCCAAGAAAGCCCCCGGACAGGGGCGAACACCGGGGAGCTGTTTTTT.

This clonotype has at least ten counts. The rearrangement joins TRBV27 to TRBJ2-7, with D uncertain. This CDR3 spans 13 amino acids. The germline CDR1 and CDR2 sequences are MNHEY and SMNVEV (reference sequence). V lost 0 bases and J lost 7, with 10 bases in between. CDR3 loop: CASSLSSPGEQYF. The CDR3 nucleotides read TGTGCCAGCAGTTTATCGTCGCCCGGGGAGCAGTACTTC.

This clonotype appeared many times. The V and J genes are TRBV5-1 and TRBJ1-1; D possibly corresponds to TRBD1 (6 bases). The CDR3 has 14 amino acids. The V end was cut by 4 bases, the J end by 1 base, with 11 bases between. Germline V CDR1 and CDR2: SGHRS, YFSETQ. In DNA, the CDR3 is TGCGCCAGCAGCCATCCACAGGGGAACACTGAAGCTTTCTTT. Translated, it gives CASSHPQGNTEAFF.

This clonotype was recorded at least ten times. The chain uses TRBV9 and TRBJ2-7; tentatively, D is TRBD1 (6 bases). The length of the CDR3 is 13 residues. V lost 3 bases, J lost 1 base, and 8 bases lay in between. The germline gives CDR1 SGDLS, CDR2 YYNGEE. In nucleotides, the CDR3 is TGTGCCAGCAGCGCAACAGGGTCCTACGAGCAGTACTTC. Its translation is CASSATGSYEQYF. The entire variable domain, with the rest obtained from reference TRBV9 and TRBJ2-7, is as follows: DSGVTQTPKHLITATGQRVTLRCSPRSGDLSVYWYQQSLDQGLQFLIQYYNGEERAKGNILERFSAQQFPDLHSELNLSSLELGDSALYFCASSATGSYEQYFGPGTRLTVT.

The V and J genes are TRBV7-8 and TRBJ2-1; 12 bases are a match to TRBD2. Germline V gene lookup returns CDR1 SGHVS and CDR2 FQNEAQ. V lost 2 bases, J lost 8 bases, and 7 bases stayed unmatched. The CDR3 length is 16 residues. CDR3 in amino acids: CASSLFAASGGDEQFF. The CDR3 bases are TGTGCCAGCAGCTTATTTGCGGCTAGCGGGGGGGATGAGCAGTTCTTC.

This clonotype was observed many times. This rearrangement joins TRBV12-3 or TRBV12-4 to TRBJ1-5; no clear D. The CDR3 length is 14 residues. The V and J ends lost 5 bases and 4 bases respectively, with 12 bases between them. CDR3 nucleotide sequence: TGTGCCAGCAGTATCTACGCGACAAATCAGCCCCAGCATTTT. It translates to CASSIYATNQPQHF.

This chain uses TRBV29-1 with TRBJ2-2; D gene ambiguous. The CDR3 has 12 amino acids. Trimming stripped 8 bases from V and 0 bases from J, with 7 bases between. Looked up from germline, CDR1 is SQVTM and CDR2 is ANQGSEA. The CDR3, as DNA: TGCAGCTCCACAGCGAACACCGGGGAGCTGTTTTTT. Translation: CSSTANTGELFF.

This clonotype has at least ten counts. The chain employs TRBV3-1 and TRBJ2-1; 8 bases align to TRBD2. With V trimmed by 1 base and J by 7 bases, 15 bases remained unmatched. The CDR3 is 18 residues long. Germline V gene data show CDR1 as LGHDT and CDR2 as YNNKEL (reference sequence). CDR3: CASSQVPGGLAGVNEQFF. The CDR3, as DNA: TGTGCCAGCAGCCAAGTTCCTGGGGGGCTAGCGGGCGTGAATGAGCAGTTCTTC.